The sample holds one count of the clone carrying this T cell receptor beta chain. From germline, CDR1 is MNHEY and CDR2 SMNVEV (reference sequence). The ends lost 1 base at V and 6 bases at J; junction bases unmatched: 5. The CDR3 is 14 residues long. This entry belongs to a study of T cell changes during pregnancy in multiple sclerosis. Here immunoSEQ multiplex PCR was the method, and the copy in TCRdb shows in-frame clones only, minus some. The data show about 79,000 clones, around 93% seen once. The input for sequencing was peripheral blood, taken in the second trimester of pregnancy. This clonotype was sampled from a female donor in good health, enrolled as a control in a pregnancy study. This chain joins TRBV27 and TRBJ2-7, with 8 bases that match TRBD1. The CDR3 protein is CASSLFRGPLEQYF. Written as DNA, the CDR3 is TGTGCCAGCAGTTTATTCAGGGGGCCCCTCGAGCAGTACTTC.